Below are 2 T cell receptor beta chains sequenced from a single sample in a study of human T cells and chemical hapten exposure. This sample's time point: patch test 2, 6 weeks after DPC sensitization. Noted treatment: therapeutic diphenylcyclopropenone sensitization with weekly scalp DPC. TCRdb processed the RACE reads anew with MiXCR; each CDR3 protein has one entry. Here the sample spans fewer than 150,000 distinct CDR3 sequences, 12% being singletons. The source material was whole blood, sampled in connection with sensitization to the hapten diphenylcyclopropenone (DPC). The receptor set was obtained from a woman aged 45-65 years with alopecia areata. Some clones in this sample may be carry-over from other donors' samples.

This clonotype has a handful of counts. The V and J genes are TRBV20-1 and TRBJ2-5; D remains unclear. Between the trimmed V and J ends, which lost 1 base and 0 bases, there was a span of 3 bases. The CDR3 is made up of 12 amino acids. The germline V gene has CDR1 DFQATT and CDR2 SNEGSKA (reference sequence). The CDR3 DNA sequence: TGCAGTGCTAGAGCGTACCAAGAGACCCAGTACTTC. It specifies CSARAYQETQYF.

Regarding this clonotype: This may come from a read error, since a much larger clone is one base off. CDR3 region: CASRSEETQYF. The CDR3 DNA reads as TGTGCCAGCAGATCCGAGGAGACCCAGTACTTC. The chain employs TRBV12-3 or TRBV12-4 and TRBJ2-5; D not certain. Deletions cut 6 bases from V and 5 bases from J, with 7 bases between. This CDR3 is built from 11 residues.